Shown below are 3 T cell receptor beta chains from a single sample sequenced in a study of cytomegalovirus exposure and HLA in healthy donors. 60 Vbeta and 13 Jbeta primers were used in PCR. The table came from immunoSEQ multiplex PCR; TCRdb's copy has only in-frame clones and leaves some out. The sample shows around 150,000 clones, about 72% of them seen only once. The sample comprised PBMCs. These receptors originate from a man aged 40-50 years in good health and CMV-seronegative.

The rearrangement uses TRBV18 and TRBJ2-7; D possibly corresponds to TRBD2 (5 bases). V lost 2 bases and J 3 bases, leaving 8 bases between the germline ends. Germline loops: CDR1 KGHSH, CDR2 LQKENI. This CDR3 contains 13 residues. CDR3: CASSPSGSYEQYF. CDR3 DNA sequence: TGTGCCAGCTCACCATCGGGAAGCTACGAGCAGTACTTC.

This chain connects TRBV5-4 to TRBJ1-2; 9 positions agree with TRBD1. Germline-derived CDR1 and CDR2 are SGHNT and YYREEE (reference sequence). The V gene end was trimmed by 5 bases and the J gene end by 2 bases; junction bases not matched to a gene: 10. The CDR3 contains 16 residues. The CDR3 spells CASREGQGKGNYGYTF. In nucleotides, the CDR3 is TGTGCCAGCAGAGAGGGACAGGGCAAAGGGAACTATGGCTACACCTTC.

The chain recombines TRBV2 with TRBJ2-3; a possible D gene is TRBD2 (7 bases). The CDR3 runs to 14 residues. Germline assignment: CDR1 SNHLY and CDR2 FYNNEI. V was trimmed by 11 bases and J by 2 bases, leaving 17 bases between them. DNA for the CDR3: TGTGCCCCCGGGGGGCAGGACCCCACAGATACGCAGTATTTT. It encodes CAPGGQDPTDTQYF.